These 8 T cell receptor beta chains came from one sample sequenced in a study of Ad26.COV2.S vaccination and SARS-CoV-2 variants (dated by TCRdb to about 2021). The library was built by means of the immunoSEQ multiplex PCR assay. In TCRdb, the immuneACCESS table is reduced to in-frame sequences with V and J assigned. These tables do not hold every clone; where another copy was compared, an unresolved V gene accounts for under half, and the others remain unexplained. This sample has about 680,000 clones in its table, and roughly 90% of those were observed once. Of the sample, about 1.5% falls within the top ten clones. The label giving this sample's treatment or condition can be read as: around 19 received Ad26.COV2.S at low or high dose, single or two shots; 5 received placebo; per-sample allocation not given. Repertoires of vaccine and placebo recipients were sequenced from samples taken on day 63 after the first injection.

This specimen consisted of peripheral blood, obtained in a trial of Ad26.COV2.S vaccine versus placebo. These receptors originate from a person between 18 and 65 years old who received the Ad26.COV2.S COVID-19 vaccine or a placebo.

The rearrangement uses TRBV7-2 and TRBJ1-6; no reliable D call. V lost 0 bases and J 12 bases, leaving 9 bases between the germline ends. This CDR3 is built from 13 residues. From germline, CDR1 is SGHTA and CDR2 FQGNSA. The CDR3 bases are TGTGCCAGCAGCTTAGCATATCCAGGACCCCTCCACTTT. Amino acid sequence: CASSLAYPGPLHF.

The chain carries TRBV20-1 and TRBJ2-7; a weak D match, TRBD1 (7 bases). Germline V lookup: CDR1 DFQATT, CDR2 SNEGSKA (reference sequence). The CDR3 has 15 amino acids. With 3 bases removed from V and 3 bases from J, the gap between germline ends came to 18 bases. Written as DNA, the CDR3 is TGCAGTGCTAGTGCACAGGGGAGGAAGGACTACGAGCAGTACTTC. Translated: CSASAQGRKDYEQYF.

The V call is TRBV6-6, the J call TRBJ1-6; 7 nucleotides agree with TRBD1. Trimming cost V 1 base and J 9 bases; bases outside gene matches: 3. This CDR3 contains 14 residues. Germline CDR1 and CDR2: MNHNY and SVGAGI (reference sequence). The CDR3 loop is CASSYLDRASPLHF. In nucleotides, the CDR3 is TGTGCCAGCAGTTACTTAGACAGGGCTTCACCCCTCCACTTT.

The chain couples TRBV11-2 to TRBJ2-7; possible D gene TRBD1, 5 bases. The CDR3 sequence is 13 residues long. Trimming shortened V by 3 bases and J by 2 bases, and 8 bases separated the two germline ends. Germline lookup yields CDR1 SGHAT and CDR2 FQNNGV. The CDR3 reads CASSLDITYEQYF. The CDR3 nucleotides read TGTGCCAGCAGCTTGGACATTACCTACGAGCAGTACTTC.

This chain joins TRBV9 and TRBJ2-1; 11 bases fit TRBD2. CDR1 SGDLS and CDR2 YYNGEE come from the germline V gene. The V segment lost 3 bases and the J segment 4 bases; nucleotides outside the gene matches: 6. CDR3 length equals 16 residues. The CDR3: CASSGDSGRAYNEQFF. The CDR3 nucleotides are TGTGCCAGCAGCGGAGATAGCGGGAGGGCTTACAATGAGCAGTTCTTC. Using reference TRBV9 and TRBJ2-1 for the parts outside the CDR3, the full variable domain is DSGVTQTPKHLITATGQRVTLRCSPRSGDLSVYWYQQSLDQGLQFLIQYYNGEERAKGNILERFSAQQFPDLHSELNLSSLELGDSALYFCASSGDSGRAYNEQFFGPGTRLTVL.

The chain employs TRBV6-4 and TRBJ2-3; no clear D. This CDR3 contains 13 residues. Trimming cost V 7 bases and J 1 base, with 9 bases left between them. The germline V gene has CDR1 MRHNA and CDR2 SNTAGT. The CDR3 DNA follows: TGTGCCAGCAAACGAGACCGCACAGATACGCAGTATTTT. Translation: CASKRDRTDTQYF.

The CDR3 nucleotides read TGCGCCAGCAGCCAAGGGGTATTGGGAAGACAGATGAACACTGAAGCTTTCTTT. Protein product: CASSQGVLGRQMNTEAFF. The J gene is TRBJ1-1, the V gene TRBV4-1; a weak D match, TRBD1 (5 bases). The V gene's germline CDR1 is MGHRA and CDR2 YSYEKL. The V end was cut by 1 base, the J end by 0 bases, with 18 bases between. The CDR3 has 18 residues.

The chain is built from TRBV27 and TRBJ2-7, with 7 bases that match TRBD1. This CDR3 comprises 16 residues. The germline V gene encodes CDR1 MNHEY and CDR2 SMNVEV (reference sequence). V was pared by 5 bases and J by 3 bases, with 13 bases of the junction left unmatched. CDR3 protein: CASSDSGQTPYYEQYF. CDR3 DNA: TGTGCCAGCAGTGACTCGGGACAGACGCCCTACTACGAGCAGTACTTC.